The entry that follows covers one T cell receptor beta chain sequence. The J segment lost 0 bases and the V segment lost 4 bases, leaving 3 bases of the junction unmatched. CDR3 length equals 16 residues. Germline V lookup: CDR1 MNHEY, CDR2 SMNVEV (reference sequence). The data were taken from a study of blood T cell repertoires in COVID-19. Looking at the study overall: Acute and convalescent COVID-19 specimens originated in the United States, Italy and Spain. Sources were T cells, B-cell-depleted T cells, or PBMCs; the material itself was cDNA or gDNA.

Original data processing: Reference gene primer amplification in the assay estimated nucleated cell counts. The repertoire was sequenced with immunoSEQ multiplex PCR; TCRdb's copy has only in-frame clones and lacks some. The DNA was the basis for D and trimming; V, J and clone size are from that table. The sample lists some 220,000 clones, 75% to 90% occurring once. Adults between about 18 and 89 years of age took part from more than 20 US areas. This clonotype was sampled from a woman aged 18 to 35 in a cohort exposed to, infected with or recovered from COVID-19 (not recorded which). The J gene is TRBJ1-6, the V gene TRBV27, with 7 positions matching TRBD1. Material: PBMCs or T cells enriched from blood (not recorded which). This CDR3 reads CASSSGDSSYNSPLHF. The DNA for the CDR3 is TGTGCCAGCAGTTCAGGGGACAGCTCCTATAATTCACCCCTCCACTTT.